This TCR beta chain was recorded in a study of T cell responses to AZD1222 COVID-19 vaccine (dated by TCRdb to 2020 to 2023). Background for the entire study: AZD1222 recipients given second doses at about 4 weeks or at about 12 weeks were pooled, since spike-specific TCR depth and breadth were not found to differ between the two schedules. Trial participants were enrolled into age subgroups of 18-55, 56-69 and 70-plus years, which contained roughly 140, 27 and 60 TCR-sequenced participants, respectively. A total of over 230 trial participants underwent TCR sequencing, of whom about 210 received two doses of AZD1222 and about 25 received two doses of the MenACWY control vaccine. What the authors observed across the whole study: CD4 TCRs associated with the vaccine covered the entire spike protein, and the dominant responses were in regions 160-218 and 743-854. Reportedly, close to half of the unique spike-specific TCRs recognized epitopes lying outside the regions that are mutated in the B.1.351 and B.1.1.7 variants. Because no samples from the day 14 peak response were available, repertoires could be characterized only after the peak T cell response. Only a handful of AZD1222 recipients were SARS-CoV-2 seropositive at baseline, limiting conclusions about previously exposed vaccinees. After two AZD1222 doses, spike-specific TCR breadth and depth were significantly higher than at day 0 and than in MenACWY recipients. In the small 56-69-year group, the increase in depth fell short of significance, most likely because of low power. Participants were mostly white British and included more females than males, and it was suggested by the authors that clonal diversity may have been underestimated.

The CDR3 regions of human TCRbeta chains were analyzed by immunosequencing. Turning to the authors' computational methods: TCRs in the repertoires were matched against a reference library of SARS-CoV-2-specific TCRs that had been generated with the MIRA antigen-specificity platform. Breadth was defined as the fraction of unique TCRs that were SARS-CoV-2-associated. Depth was defined as the fraction of total T cells that were SARS-CoV-2-associated. Each spike-specific TCR was assigned to its reactive spike region and to a CD4 or CD8 class using the MIRA data. Log10-transformed breadth and depth values were compared by one-way ANOVA with Sidak's multiple comparisons tests. The table was pulled from immuneACCESS by TCRdb, which kept in-frame rearrangements only. Such tables lose some clones; where checked, under half of the loss comes from unresolved V genes, and the rest has no known cause. V, J and clone size are taken as reported in that table, and D and trimming were inferred from the DNA itself. For this sample the table gives 120,000 or so clones, of which about 90% were detected only once. About 5.2% of the sample is in the top ten clones.

This specimen's time point label, interpreted: baseline before first vaccination. Samples from vaccinated people were obtained from the UK trials COV001 and COV002, which included a single-blind randomized controlled phase 2/3 trial of AZD1222 (ChAdOx1 nCoV-19) in healthy adults. For TCRbeta chain sequencing, PBMC samples from trial participants were taken at day 0 and at day 28 after the second dose. V loses 4 bases at its end and J loses 5 bases; junction bases beyond the gene matches: 6. The CDR3 starts with the cysteine, ends with the phenylalanine, and has 15 residues. Kept here is only the CDR3 DNA, which spans 45 bases and is read in frame from base 1. CDR1 SQVTM and CDR2 ANQGSEA are derived from the germline V gene. This clone counts as medium-sized (0.01 to 0.1%). Its binding antigen is unknown. No base-level quality is on record; no much larger clone is a single base apart.

Sequencing was performed on peripheral blood, taken on day 0 of AZD1222 vaccination. This TCR derives from an adult in good health. This sequence uses TRBV29-1 and TRBJ2-1, and 12 junction bases match TRBD2. CDR3 loop: CSVGTSGMENNEQFF. The sequenced DNA: TGCAGCGTTGGGACTAGCGGGATGGAAAACAATGAGCAGTTCTTC.